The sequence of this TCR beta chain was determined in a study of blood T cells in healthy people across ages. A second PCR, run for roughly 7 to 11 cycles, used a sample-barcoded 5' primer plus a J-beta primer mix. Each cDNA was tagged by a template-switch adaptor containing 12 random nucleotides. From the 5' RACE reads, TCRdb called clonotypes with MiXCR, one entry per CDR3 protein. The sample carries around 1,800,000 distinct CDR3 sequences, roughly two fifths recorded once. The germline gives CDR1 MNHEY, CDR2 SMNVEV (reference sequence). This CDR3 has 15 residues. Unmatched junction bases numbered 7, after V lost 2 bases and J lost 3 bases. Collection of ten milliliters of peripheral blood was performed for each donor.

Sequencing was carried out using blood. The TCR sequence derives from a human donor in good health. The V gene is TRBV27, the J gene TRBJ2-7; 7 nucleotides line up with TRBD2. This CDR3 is CASSLGGGSRYEQYF. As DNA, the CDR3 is TGTGCCAGCAGTTTAGGGGGGGGGTCCCGCTACGAGCAGTACTTC.